This T cell receptor beta chain stems from a study of blood T cell repertoires in COVID-19. The overall study: The United States, Italy and Spain provided the acute and convalescent COVID-19 samples. Nucleic acid was either cDNA or gDNA, and it came from T cells, B-cell-depleted T cells, or PBMCs.

Original processing notes: Quantification of nucleated cells was approximated via reference gene primer amplification. Produced via immunoSEQ multiplex PCR; TCRdb's table is partial and in-frame only. For V, J and clone size, that table is used; D and trimming come from the DNA. The sample carries some 220,000 clones, approximately 81% recorded once. CDR1 and CDR2 (germline): MRHNA, SNTAGT. The CDR3 is 12 residues long. Trimming at V came to 9 bases and at J to 6 bases, leaving 8 bases not matched to a gene. The receptor was derived from a woman aged 60-70 years who had recovered from COVID-19. Source material: peripheral blood. This rearrangement joins TRBV6-4 to TRBJ2-7; 7 bases map to TRBD1. Written as DNA, the CDR3 is TGTGCCAGAACGGACAGGCTGAGCGAGCAGTACTTC. Its protein product is CARTDRLSEQYF.